Listed below are T cell receptor beta chains from one sample, sequenced in a study of blood T cell repertoires in COVID-19. This table comes from immunoSEQ multiplex PCR, and its TCRdb copy is limited to in-frame clones, with some not included. There are roughly 230,000 clones in the sample; 80% to 90% occur only once, and roughly 7.1% lies in the top ten. The sample comprised PBMCs or T cells enriched from blood (not recorded which). The receptor source for this set is a man aged 25-45 years in a cohort exposed to, infected with or recovered from COVID-19 (not recorded which). Each CDR3 is given with its conserved first and last residue. The D gene is left open where the match is weak.

d_call | j_call | v_call | cdr3_nt | cdr3_aa
TRBD1 | TRBJ1-1 | TRBV7-8 | TGTGCCAGCAGCTTAGCGGGACAGGCCGGGGCGAACACTGAAGCTTTCTTT | CASSLAGQAGANTEAFF
NA | TRBJ1-1 | TRBV6-5 | TGTGCCAGCAGGCTCTCAGGGAGGAGGACTGAAGCTTTCTTT | CASRLSGRRTEAFF
NA | TRBJ2-3 | TRBV6-5 | TGTGCCAGCAGTCCACAGGGATGGCCCACAGATACGCAGTATTTT | CASSPQGWPTDTQYF
NA | TRBJ1-6 | TRBV11-1 | TGTGCCAGCAGCTTAGCGGGACTGATAAATTCACCCCTCCACTTT | CASSLAGLINSPLHF
TRBD1 | TRBJ1-4 | TRBV5-1 | TGCGCCAGCAGTCCTGGCGGGACAGGGGATGAAAAACTGTTTTTT | CASSPGGTGDEKLFF
TRBD1 | TRBJ1-3 | TRBV10-3 | TGTGCCATCGCGCCGGGACAGCCAAACTCTGGAAACACCATATATTTT | CAIAPGQPNSGNTIYF
NA | TRBJ2-5 | TRBV28 | TGTGCCAGCAGTCCGACTAGGGGGCGGGAGACCCAGTACTTC | CASSPTRGRETQYF
TRBD1 | TRBJ1-2 | TRBV15 | TGTGCCACCAGCAGAGGACAGGGGGCCGACTATGGCTACACCTTC | CATSRGQGADYGYTF
TRBD2 | TRBJ2-5 | TRBV2 | TGTGCCAGCCCAGATCCGGGACTAGCGGAAGAGACCCAGTACTTC | CASPDPGLAEETQYF
TRBD2 | TRBJ2-2 | TRBV6-5 | TGTGCCAGCAGTTACTCGGCGGGAGGGACCGGGGAGCTGTTTTTT | CASSYSAGGTGELFF
TRBD2 | TRBJ2-1 | TRBV6-2/TRBV6-3 | TGTGCCAGCAGTACCGGGACTAGCGGGAAAGTCGGTTCGAATGAGCAGTTCTTC | CASSTGTSGKVGSNEQFF